Listed here are 20 T cell receptor beta chains from one sample, sequenced in a study of OX40 agonist ivuxolimab in advanced cancers. The data were produced by immunoSEQ multiplex PCR, yet TCRdb's version contains in-frame clones alone and is incomplete. The sample lists about 55,000 clones; more than 70% were seen once. Sample: CD4+ or CD8+ T cells sorted from blood, taken in a trial of the OX40 agonist ivuxolimab. These receptors originate from an adult with an advanced solid tumor such as melanoma, head and neck, liver or kidney cancer.

The table lists this clone with a count of one. The chain employs TRBV29-1 and TRBJ2-3; 8 bases match TRBD2. Germline values: CDR1 SQVTM, CDR2 ANQGSEA. With V trimmed by 7 bases and J by 3 bases, 6 bases remained unmatched. The CDR3 is 13 residues long. This CDR3 is CSANAGGTDTQYF. The CDR3 DNA follows: TGCAGCGCGAACGCGGGGGGAACAGATACGCAGTATTTT.

This rearrangement joins TRBV30 to TRBJ1-5, with a tentative D call TRBD1 (5 bases). Germline V CDR1 and CDR2: GTSNPN, SVGIG (reference sequence). V was clipped by 4 bases and J by 1 base, with 14 bases between them. This CDR3 has 15 residues. The CDR3, as DNA: TGTGCCTGGACCCTCGGAGGGGCAAGCAATCAGCCCCAGCATTTT. Its protein product is CAWTLGGASNQPQHF.

The chain uses TRBV10-2 and TRBJ1-5; D is possibly TRBD1 (6 bases). Germline V lookup: CDR1 WSHSY, CDR2 SAAADI. The V end was cut by 0 bases, the J end by 0 bases, with 6 bases between. This CDR3 has 15 residues. The CDR3 DNA sequence: TGCGCCAGCAGTGAGTCAGGGGGTAGCAATCAGCCCCAGCATTTT. Amino acid sequence: CASSESGGSNQPQHF.

Points on this clone: At one of its ends the junction is not consistent with the germline gene, which may arise from a read error. The genes are TRBV5-4 and TRBJ2-5; 7 positions agree with TRBD1. CDR1 is SGHNT, CDR2 YYREEE, per germline (reference sequence). The CDR3 is 13 amino acids. DNA for the CDR3: TGTGCCAGCAGTTTGGACAGGCAAGAGACCCAGTACTTC. Translation gives CASSLDRQETQYF.

The rearrangement joins TRBV7-2 to TRBJ2-1; 7 bases are a match to TRBD1. Germline CDR1 reads SGHTA; CDR2 reads FQGNSA. CDR3 length equals 14 residues. Losses at the gene ends were 4 bases for V and 7 bases for J; bases not matched to a gene: 7. The CDR3 coding sequence is TGTGCCAGCAGCTCACAGGGGCCAGGGAATGAGCAGTTCTTC. Protein: CASSSQGPGNEQFF.

The genes are TRBV7-2 and TRBJ2-3, with no clear D. V lost 1 base, J lost 6 bases, and 8 bases lay in between. The CDR3 sequence is 13 residues long. Looked up from germline, CDR1 is SGHTA and CDR2 is FQGNSA. CDR3 coding DNA: TGTGCCAGCAGCTTAGAGCTTTGGGATACGCAGTATTTT. Encoded protein: CASSLELWDTQYF.

The CDR3 loop reads CASSQEERNTEAFF. DNA of the CDR3: TGCGCCAGCAGCCAAGAAGAACGGAACACTGAAGCTTTCTTT. This chain joins TRBV4-1 and TRBJ1-1; D is uncertain. The CDR3 sequence is 14 residues long. Trimming left V 0 bases short and J 1 base short, with 6 bases between. In germline, CDR1 is MGHRA, CDR2 YSYEKL.

V and J are TRBV7-1 and TRBJ2-1, with 7 bases identical to TRBD2. TRBV7-1 is classed as an ORF, of uncertain function. V shed 4 bases, J shed 6 bases, and the junction held 6 bases outside the gene matches. This CDR3 comprises 14 residues. The CDR3 protein is CASSLAAGANEQFF. DNA for the CDR3: TGTGCCAGCAGCTTAGCGGCGGGAGCCAATGAGCAGTTCTTC.

The rearrangement joins TRBV6-1 to TRBJ2-7; tentative D call: TRBD2 (6 bases). The V gene's germline CDR1 is MNHNS and CDR2 SASEGT. The CDR3 extends over 16 amino acids. V lost 4 bases to trimming and J lost 0 bases, with 16 bases between them. The CDR3 spells CASSGIGDFSSYEQYF. DNA of the CDR3: TGTGCCAGCAGTGGGATAGGGGACTTCAGCTCCTACGAGCAGTACTTC.

This chain uses TRBV5-4 with TRBJ2-7, with 10 nucleotides matching TRBD1. Germline CDR1 reads SGHNT; CDR2 reads YYREEE (reference sequence). The length of the CDR3 is 15 residues. V dropped 4 bases and J dropped 3; count of bases not matched to a gene: 7. CDR3 sequence (DNA): TGTGCCAGCAGCCGGGCCGGGACAGGGGACTACGAGCAGTACTTC. As protein: CASSRAGTGDYEQYF.

The chain has TRBV6-1 and TRBJ2-3, with D perhaps assigned TRBD1 or TRBD2 (6 bases each). Trimming removed 7 bases from V and 6 bases from J, with 11 bases in between. The CDR3 is 12 amino acids. The V gene's germline CDR1 is MNHNS and CDR2 SASEGT. In DNA form, the CDR3 reads TGTGCCAGCATTCGGGGGCTGGATACGCAGTATTTT. This translates into CASIRGLDTQYF.

The chain links TRBV10-3 to TRBJ2-7; TRBD2 matches at 13 bases. The V gene end was trimmed by 4 bases and the J gene end by 6 bases; junction bases not matched to a gene: 3. CDR1 and CDR2 from the germline V gene are ENHRY and SYGVKD. The CDR3 sequence is 14 residues long. This CDR3 reads CAISGGTSGVEQYF. DNA for the CDR3: TGTGCCATCAGTGGAGGGACTAGCGGGGTCGAGCAGTACTTC.

This clone was picked up one time. The J gene is TRBJ2-5, the V gene TRBV5-1; 9 nucleotides align to TRBD1. The germline gives CDR1 SGHRS, CDR2 YFSETQ. Germline trimming cut 3 bases from V and 5 bases from J; bases unmatched to any gene: 11. CDR3 length equals 16 residues. CDR3 residues: CASSSGPGQGGETQYF. CDR3 nucleotide sequence: TGCGCCAGCAGCTCCGGGCCGGGACAGGGTGGGGAGACCCAGTACTTC.

The chain couples TRBV6-1 to TRBJ2-7; 9 bases are a match to TRBD1. J gave up 5 bases and V 6 bases, and 5 bases lay outside the gene matches. The CDR3 runs 13 residues. Germline lookup yields CDR1 MNHNS and CDR2 SASEGT. CDR3 DNA: TGTGCCAGCAGAGGGACAGGGTCCGACGAGCAGTACTTC. This gives the protein CASRGTGSDEQYF.

The chain carries TRBV6-1 and TRBJ2-7; 9 bases agree with TRBD2. In germline, CDR1 is MNHNS, CDR2 SASEGT. Germline trimming cut 7 bases from V and 0 bases from J; bases unmatched to any gene: 7. The length of the CDR3 is 15 residues. The CDR3 protein is CASTSTSGLSYEQYF. In nucleotides, the CDR3 is TGTGCCAGCACCTCGACTAGCGGCCTCTCCTACGAGCAGTACTTC.

The chain recombines TRBV4-2 with TRBJ2-1, with 12 bases matching TRBD2. CDR1 is LGHNA and CDR2 is YNFKEQ in the germline V gene. This CDR3 comprises 17 residues. Trimming at V came to 2 bases and at J to 5 bases, leaving 7 bases not matched to a gene. The CDR3 region is CASSQLRLAGDHNEQFF. CDR3 DNA sequence: TGTGCCAGCAGCCAACTCAGACTAGCGGGGGACCACAATGAGCAGTTCTTC.

The rearrangement links TRBV10-1 to TRBJ2-1, with TRBD2 as a possible D gene (5 bases). From germline, CDR1 is WNHNN and CDR2 SYGVQD (reference sequence). Trimming pared 3 bases from V and 4 bases from J, leaving 10 bases between. The CDR3 spans 14 residues. In DNA, the CDR3 is TGCGCCAGCAGTGAAGCAGGCGGGTACAATGAGCAGTTCTTC. Translated, it gives CASSEAGGYNEQFF.

V and J are TRBV5-1 and TRBJ2-7, with TRBD2 identical over 9 bases. Germline V gene data show CDR1 as SGHRS and CDR2 as YFSETQ. The J segment lost 2 bases and the V segment lost 6 bases, leaving 6 bases of the junction unmatched. CDR3 length: 14 residues. The DNA for the CDR3 is TGCGCCAGCAATAGCGGGAGTAGAACCTACGAGCAGTACTTC. Encoded protein: CASNSGSRTYEQYF.

The chain employs TRBV2 and TRBJ2-5; a possible D gene is TRBD2 (6 bases). Looked up from germline, CDR1 is SNHLY and CDR2 is FYNNEI. The V and J ends lost 9 bases and 4 bases respectively, with 18 bases between them. The CDR3 length is 14 residues. CDR3 DNA: TGTGCCAGTAGTTTAGGGACTCTCGGAGAGACCCAGTACTTC. Encoded protein: CASSLGTLGETQYF.

The rearrangement uses TRBV6-1 and TRBJ1-3; D gene ambiguous. The CDR3 covers 15 residues. Trimming left V 7 bases short and J 0 bases short, with 13 bases between. In germline, CDR1 is MNHNS, CDR2 SASEGT. The CDR3 bases are TGTGCCAGCAATGAGGTGGGCTTCTCTGGAAACACCATATATTTT. Protein sequence: CASNEVGFSGNTIYF.